The 27 T cell receptor beta chains in this list originate from one sample, sequenced in a study of cytomegalovirus exposure and HLA in healthy donors. PCR primers comprised 60 Vbeta and 13 Jbeta primers. Data came from immunoSEQ multiplex PCR; TCRdb stores just in-frame clones and leaves some out. The top ten hold about 2.5% of the sample, which has some 90,000 clones, around 67% seen once. The sample consisted of PBMCs. Source of these receptors: a man in his fifties in good health and CMV-seronegative.

The chain is built from TRBV29-1 and TRBJ2-7, with 7 bases identical to TRBD1. The trim removed 6 bases at V and 5 bases at J, leaving 13 bases unmatched. This CDR3 contains 14 residues. Looked up from germline, CDR1 is SQVTM and CDR2 is ANQGSEA. This CDR3 reads CSVKSGTALNEQYF. For the CDR3, the DNA is TGCAGCGTAAAAAGTGGGACAGCTCTAAACGAGCAGTACTTC.

Notes on this clone: An end of the junction differs from the germline gene, which may be a read error. V gene TRBV7-9 combines with J gene TRBJ2-7; the D is unclear. Germline lookup yields CDR1 SEHNR and CDR2 FQNEAQ (reference sequence). CDR3 length: 11 residues. The CDR3 loop reads CSSSFQDEQYF. Here the CDR3 DNA reads TGTTCCAGCAGCTTTCAGGACGAGCAGTACTTC.

The chain couples TRBV5-6 to TRBJ1-1; D is uncertain. The CDR3 has 15 residues. Trimming cost V 0 bases and J 4 bases, with 13 bases left between them. Per germline, CDR1 SGHDT and CDR2 YYEEEE. This CDR3 is CASSLVPGSSTEAFF. DNA of the CDR3: TGTGCCAGCAGCTTGGTACCGGGATCGAGCACTGAAGCTTTCTTT.

The chain joins TRBV19 to TRBJ2-1; 9 bases fit TRBD1. The CDR3 has 14 residues. The J segment lost 9 bases and the V segment lost 7 bases, leaving 10 bases of the junction unmatched. The germline V gene encodes CDR1 LNHDA and CDR2 SQIVND (reference sequence). This CDR3 reads CASKGQGMGGEQFF. For the CDR3, the DNA is TGTGCCAGTAAGGGACAGGGAATGGGGGGTGAGCAGTTCTTC.

This clone showed up just once. The chain couples TRBV5-1 to TRBJ2-5; 10 positions match TRBD2. The CDR3 totals 16 residues. The germline CDR1 and CDR2 sequences are SGHRS and YFSETQ. The trim removed 2 bases at V and 4 bases at J, leaving 8 bases unmatched. CDR3 amino acids: CASSLRVAGGSETQYF. The CDR3 coding sequence is TGCGCCAGCAGCTTACGTGTAGCGGGAGGCTCAGAGACCCAGTACTTC. Variable domain in full (rest from reference TRBV5-1 and TRBJ2-5): KAGVTQTPRYLIKTRGQQVTLSCSPISGHRSVSWYQQTPGQGLQFLFEYFSETQRNKGNFPGRFSGRQFSNSRSEMNVSTLELGDSALYLCASSLRVAGGSETQYFGPGTRLLVL.

The chain couples TRBV5-5 to TRBJ2-2, with D possibly TRBD2 on 5 matching bases. V was cut by 2 bases and J by 6 bases, with 11 bases left in between. Germline CDR1 SGHKS, CDR2 YYEKEE (reference sequence). CDR3 length: 14 amino acids. Here the CDR3 DNA reads TGTGCCAGCAGCTTCACTAGAGAGGCCGGGGAGCTGTTTTTT. Protein sequence: CASSFTREAGELFF. Based on the CDR3 plus reference TRBV5-5 and TRBJ2-2, the full variable domain is DAGVTQSPTHLIKTRGQQVTLRCSPISGHKSVSWYQQVLGQGPQFIFQYYEKEERGRGNFPDRFSARQFPNYSSELNVNALLLGDSALYLCASSFTREAGELFFGEGSRLTVL.

The V call is TRBV27, the J call TRBJ1-1; no definite D call. The V end was cut by 2 bases, the J end by 4 bases, with 20 bases between. The CDR3 extends over 17 amino acids. Germline CDR1 reads MNHEY; CDR2 reads SMNVEV (reference sequence). The CDR3, as DNA: TGTGCCAGCAGTTTAACCCCCGCGTCTGCTTCGGGCACTGAAGCTTTCTTT. Encoded protein: CASSLTPASASGTEAFF.

The gene calls are TRBV28 and TRBJ2-1; 7 bases align to TRBD1. The CDR3 contains 13 residues. Germline V gene lookup returns CDR1 MDHEN and CDR2 SYDVKM. Trimming took 6 bases from V and 8 from J; bases not matched to a gene: 7. This CDR3 reads CASSPGTADEQFF. The CDR3 DNA follows: TGTGCCAGCAGCCCCGGGACAGCCGATGAGCAGTTCTTC.

CDR3 protein: CASSDLPRDTQYF. DNA of the CDR3: TGTGCCAGTAGTGACCTTCCTAGGGATACGCAGTATTTT. V gene TRBV19 combines with J gene TRBJ2-3; D remains unclear. The ends were cut back, 5 bases at V and 6 bases at J, with 12 bases in the middle. The CDR3 has 13 residues. Per the germline V gene, CDR1 is LNHDA and CDR2 is SQIVND (reference sequence).

The chain couples TRBV5-1 to TRBJ1-1; D might be TRBD1 (5 bases). Trimming took off 0 bases at V and 1 base at J, with 13 bases between the two ends. CDR3 length: 16 amino acids. Per the germline V gene, CDR1 is SGHRS and CDR2 is YFSETQ. DNA for the CDR3: TGCGCCAGCAGCTTGGAAGCCGGGCAGGGGAACACTGAAGCTTTCTTT. Amino acid sequence: CASSLEAGQGNTEAFF.

This clone occurred a few times. At one boundary the junction diverges from the germline segment, which might be a read error. This chain joins TRBV7-9 and TRBJ2-7, with TRBD1 as a possible D gene (5 bases). Germline CDR1 SEHNR, CDR2 FQNEAQ (reference sequence). There are 14 residues in the CDR3. CDR3 bases: TGTTCCAGCAGCTCGCAGGGAACCTCCTACGAGCAGTACTTC. Its translation: CSSSSQGTSYEQYF.

This chain uses TRBV29-1 with TRBJ2-7; TRBD1 aligns across 7 bases. The CDR3 extends over 13 amino acids. J gave up 2 bases and V 7 bases, and 8 bases lay outside the gene matches. Germline V lookup: CDR1 SQVTM, CDR2 ANQGSEA. The DNA of the CDR3 is TGCAGCGCCCTAGGTGGGACAGCCTACGAGCAGTACTTC. Its protein product is CSALGGTAYEQYF.

This clone appeared a single time. The chain carries TRBV18 and TRBJ1-6; a possible D gene is TRBD1 (6 bases). V lost 4 bases, J lost 7 bases, and 8 bases lay in between. This CDR3 region has 13 residues. CDR1 is KGHSH and CDR2 is LQKENI in the germline V gene. The CDR3 bases are TGTGCCAGCTCACAGGGGGACAATTCACCCCTCCACTTT. As protein: CASSQGDNSPLHF. Drawing the rest from reference TRBV18 and TRBJ1-6, the complete variable domain is NAGVMQNPRHLVRRRGQEARLRCSPMKGHSHVYWYRQLPEEGLKFMVYLQKENIIDESGMPKERFSAEFPKEGPSILRIQQVVRGDSAAYFCASSQGDNSPLHFGNGTRLTVT.

This clone is a singleton in its sample. This rearrangement joins TRBV5-1 to TRBJ2-1, with D maybe TRBD1 (6 bases). The CDR3 spans 14 residues. CDR1 is SGHRS, CDR2 YFSETQ, per germline. V was shortened by 0 bases and J by 6 bases, with 10 bases between the two germline ends. CDR3: CASSLDTGFNEQFF. CDR3 nucleotides: TGCGCCAGCAGCTTGGACACAGGGTTCAATGAGCAGTTCTTC.

This clone was observed a few times. The V call is TRBV25-1, the J call TRBJ1-1; possible D gene TRBD1, 6 bases. Trimming removed 4 bases at V and 0 bases at J, with 9 bases between. Germline V gene lookup returns CDR1 MGHDK and CDR2 SYGVNS. CDR3 length: 14 residues. This chain's CDR3 is CASSVTGMNTEAFF. The CDR3 DNA sequence: TGTGCCAGCAGTGTAACAGGGATGAACACTGAAGCTTTCTTT.

The chain uses TRBV5-4 and TRBJ1-4; D remains unclear. This CDR3 region has 15 residues. In germline, CDR1 is SGHNT, CDR2 YYREEE (reference sequence). V lost 0 bases and J lost 0, with 6 bases in between. CDR3 region: CASSLEPATNEKLFF. CDR3 DNA: TGTGCCAGCAGCTTGGAGCCTGCAACTAATGAAAAACTGTTTTTT.

The gene calls are TRBV6-1 and TRBJ1-3; D remains unclear. The CDR3 is made up of 14 amino acids. Trimming cost V 2 bases and J 4 bases, with 9 bases left between them. Germline V CDR1 and CDR2: MNHNS, SASEGT. The CDR3 DNA reads as TGTGCCAGCAGTGAACAGGATTTAGGAAACACCATATATTTT. Protein product: CASSEQDLGNTIYF.

The V gene is TRBV28, the J gene TRBJ2-7; D remains ambiguous. The CDR3 is made up of 17 amino acids. Germline assignment: CDR1 MDHEN and CDR2 SYDVKM. Trimming left V 2 bases short and J 0 bases short, with 17 bases between. Here the CDR3 reads CASSLSSAFLDSYEQYF. CDR3 DNA: TGTGCCAGCAGTTTAAGTTCCGCGTTCCTAGACTCCTACGAGCAGTACTTC.

On this clone: The DNA is left out, because the CDR3 cannot be placed on it with certainty; the CDR3 is given as TCRdb lists it. V usage is TRBV9 and J usage is TRBJ1-1; the DNA was not used to check the table's D call, TRBD1. CDR1 and CDR2 (germline): SGDLS, YYNGEE. The CDR3 spans 12 amino acids, including both terminal residues. The CDR3 is CASSVGKGATFF.

The CDR3 reads CASRGGLAGGWYSYEQYF. The CDR3 nucleotides are TGTGCCAGCAGGGGCGGACTAGCGGGAGGGTGGTACTCCTACGAGCAGTACTTC. V and J are TRBV2 and TRBJ2-7; 15 positions agree with TRBD2. In germline, CDR1 is SNHLY, CDR2 FYNNEI. The CDR3 extends over 18 amino acids. J gave up 0 bases and V 6 bases, and 9 bases lay outside the gene matches.

V and J are TRBV4-3 and TRBJ2-3; D may be TRBD1 (6 bases). Germline CDR1 is LGHNA and CDR2 is YSLEER. This CDR3 comprises 16 residues. With 2 bases removed from V and 8 bases from J, the gap between germline ends came to 20 bases. The CDR3 reads CASSQSSQGLTGTQYF. As DNA, the CDR3 is TGCGCCAGCAGCCAATCATCCCAGGGGCTCACGGGTACGCAGTATTTT.

This rearrangement joins TRBV5-5 to TRBJ1-1; D remains unclear. This CDR3 spans 12 amino acids. Per germline, CDR1 SGHKS and CDR2 YYEKEE (reference sequence). The V gene lost 0 bases and the J gene lost 7 bases, with 7 bases spanning the gap. The CDR3 here is CASSLDFGEAFF. CDR3 DNA sequence: TGTGCCAGCAGCTTGGATTTCGGTGAAGCTTTCTTT.

V usage is TRBV5-1 and J usage is TRBJ1-1; TRBD1 matches at 10 bases. The CDR3 extends over 16 amino acids. Looked up from germline, CDR1 is SGHRS and CDR2 is YFSETQ. The V and J ends lost 4 bases and 0 bases, in that order; junction bases with no gene match: 6. The DNA of the CDR3 is TGCGCCAGCAGCCCTCGGGACAGGGGCATGAACACTGAAGCTTTCTTT. Amino acids: CASSPRDRGMNTEAFF.

The chain carries TRBV5-1 and TRBJ2-5, with 8 bases identical to TRBD2. Germline assignment: CDR1 SGHRS and CDR2 YFSETQ. Trimming took 0 bases from V and 3 from J; bases not matched to a gene: 4. The CDR3 covers 15 residues. The CDR3 DNA reads as TGCGCCAGCAGCTTGGCTTTACTAGCGGAAGAGACCCAGTACTTC. As protein: CASSLALLAEETQYF.

This clone showed up just once. This rearrangement joins TRBV7-9 to TRBJ2-3, with 8 bases identical to TRBD1. The CDR3 has 13 residues. The trim removed 5 bases at V and 3 bases at J, leaving 1 base unmatched. Germline V lookup: CDR1 SEHNR, CDR2 FQNEAQ (reference sequence). The CDR3 coding sequence is TGTGCCAGCAGCCGACAGGGGACAGATACGCAGTATTTT. It is translated as CASSRQGTDTQYF.

This clone was seen a handful of times. The CDR3 spells CASSQGNPRLNEKLFF. In DNA, the CDR3 is TGTGCCAGCAGCCAAGGTAATCCCAGGCTAAATGAAAAACTGTTTTTT. The chain carries TRBV4-2 and TRBJ1-4; D call uncertain. V shed 1 base and J shed 5 bases, with 14 bases lying between them. The CDR3 has 16 residues. Germline V CDR1 and CDR2: LGHNA, YNFKEQ.

The chain couples TRBV29-1 to TRBJ2-6, with 10 bases identical to TRBD1. CDR1 is SQVTM and CDR2 is ANQGSEA in the germline V gene. V trimming: 0 bases; J trimming: 1 base; junction bases outside the gene matches: 6. CDR3 length: 18 residues. The CDR3 sequence is CSVEEKDRGLSGANVLTF. The CDR3 region has the DNA TGCAGCGTTGAAGAGAAGGACAGGGGGTTATCTGGGGCCAACGTCCTGACTTTC.